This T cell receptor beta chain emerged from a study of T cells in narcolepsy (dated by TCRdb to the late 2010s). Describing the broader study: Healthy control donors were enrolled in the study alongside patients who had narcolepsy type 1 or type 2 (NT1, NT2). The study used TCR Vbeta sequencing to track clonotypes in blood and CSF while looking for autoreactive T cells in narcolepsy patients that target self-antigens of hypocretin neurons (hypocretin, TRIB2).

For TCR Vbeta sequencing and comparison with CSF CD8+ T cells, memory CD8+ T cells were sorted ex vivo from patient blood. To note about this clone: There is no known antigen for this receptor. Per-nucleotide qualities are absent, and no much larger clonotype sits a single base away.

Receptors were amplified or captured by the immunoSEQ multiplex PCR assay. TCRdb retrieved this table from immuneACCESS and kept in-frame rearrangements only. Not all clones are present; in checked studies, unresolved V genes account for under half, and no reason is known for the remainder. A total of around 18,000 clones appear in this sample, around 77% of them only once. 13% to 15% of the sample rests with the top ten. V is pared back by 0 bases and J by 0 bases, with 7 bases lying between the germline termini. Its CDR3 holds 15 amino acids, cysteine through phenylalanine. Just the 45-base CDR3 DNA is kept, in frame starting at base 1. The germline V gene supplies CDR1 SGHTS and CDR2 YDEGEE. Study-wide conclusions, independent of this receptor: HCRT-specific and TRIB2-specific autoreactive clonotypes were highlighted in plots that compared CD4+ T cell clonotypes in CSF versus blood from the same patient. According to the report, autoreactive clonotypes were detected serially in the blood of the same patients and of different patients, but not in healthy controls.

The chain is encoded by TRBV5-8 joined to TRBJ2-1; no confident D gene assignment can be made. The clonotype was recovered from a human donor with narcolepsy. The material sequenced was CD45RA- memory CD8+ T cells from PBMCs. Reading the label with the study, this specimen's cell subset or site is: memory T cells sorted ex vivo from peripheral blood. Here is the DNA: TGTGCCAGCAGCTTGGACACCAGCTCCTACAATGAGCAGTTCTTC. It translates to CASSLDTSSYNEQFF.